This passage covers 14 T cell receptor beta chains from one sample sequenced in a study of cytomegalovirus exposure and HLA in healthy donors. Assay: immunoSEQ multiplex PCR; the TCRdb copy retains only in-frame clones and omits some. The sample carries more than 95,000 clones, more than 75% recorded once. The sample was PBMCs. The receptors stem from a man aged 18 to 35 in good health and CMV-seronegative.

This chain links TRBV27 with TRBJ2-1; D possibly corresponds to TRBD2 (7 bases). This CDR3 region has 14 residues. The germline CDR1 and CDR2 sequences are MNHEY and SMNVEV (reference sequence). V was shortened by 0 bases and J by 9 bases, with 12 bases between the two germline ends. CDR3 residues: CASSLSFGGLEQFF. CDR3 nucleotide sequence: TGTGCCAGCAGTTTATCTTTCGGGGGGCTTGAGCAGTTCTTC.

This clone came up once. The gene calls are TRBV19 and TRBJ2-7, with D tentatively TRBD2 (5 bases). The germline V and J ends were trimmed by 2 bases and 5 bases, with 10 bases remaining between them. Germline V CDR1 and CDR2: LNHDA, SQIVND (reference sequence). This CDR3 is 13 amino acids long. As DNA, the CDR3 is TGTGCCAGTAGTATAATGACCGGGGACGAGCAGTACTTC. It specifies CASSIMTGDEQYF.

This chain connects TRBV28 to TRBJ1-2, with 9 bases aligning to TRBD1. The germline V gene encodes CDR1 MDHEN and CDR2 SYDVKM. V was pared by 9 bases and J by 8 bases, with 7 bases of the junction left unmatched. The CDR3 totals 12 residues. The CDR3 DNA reads TGTGCCAGTGGGACAGGGCCGAACGGCTACACCTTC. This gives the protein CASGTGPNGYTF.

This CDR3 reads CASSYSPGGNEKLFF. CDR3 DNA: TGTGCCAGCAGTTACTCTCCGGGGGGGAATGAAAAACTGTTTTTT. The rearrangement joins TRBV6-5 to TRBJ1-4; TRBD1 is a possible D gene (5 bases). V lost 0 bases to trimming and J lost 5 bases, with 10 bases between them. The CDR3 extends over 15 amino acids. CDR1 and CDR2 (germline): MNHEY, SVGAGI.

This chain joins TRBV5-6 and TRBJ2-5, with a possible D match to TRBD1 (5 bases). Germline CDR1 reads SGHDT; CDR2 reads YYEEEE. Trimming shortened V by 3 bases and J by 1 base, and 13 bases separated the two germline ends. The length of the CDR3 is 15 residues. This CDR3 is CASSSLGRAQETQYF. In DNA form, the CDR3 reads TGTGCCAGCAGCTCCCTCGGCAGGGCCCAAGAGACCCAGTACTTC.

In this sample, this clone turned up a few times. The chain uses TRBV9 and TRBJ1-2; D is possibly TRBD1 (6 bases). Germline V gives CDR1 SGDLS, CDR2 YYNGEE. This CDR3 has 14 amino acids. V lost 0 bases and J 10 bases, leaving 16 bases between the germline ends. The CDR3, as DNA: TGTGCCAGCAGCGTAGCCGCTCAGGGGAAATTCTACACCTTC. It is translated as CASSVAAQGKFYTF.

The V gene is TRBV19, the J gene TRBJ1-4; the D gene is possibly TRBD1 (6 bases). Germline CDR1 LNHDA, CDR2 SQIVND (reference sequence). CDR3 length: 15 residues. The V end lost 5 bases, the J end lost 8 bases, and 18 bases lay between the germline ends. The CDR3 spells CASSAGTTGSEKLFF. In DNA, the CDR3 is TGTGCCAGTAGTGCCGGGACAACGGGGTCGGAAAAACTGTTTTTT.

The V call is TRBV18, the J call TRBJ2-1; 10 bases are shared with TRBD2. Germline CDR1 KGHSH, CDR2 LQKENI. V dropped 0 bases and J dropped 9; count of bases not matched to a gene: 11. The CDR3 loop spans 17 amino acids. The CDR3 region is CASSPPIGASGSSEQFF. Written as DNA, the CDR3 is TGTGCCAGCTCACCACCCATTGGGGCTAGCGGGAGTAGTGAGCAGTTCTTC. Variable domain in full (rest from reference TRBV18 and TRBJ2-1): NAGVMQNPRHLVRRRGQEARLRCSPMKGHSHVYWYRQLPEEGLKFMVYLQKENIIDESGMPKERFSAEFPKEGPSILRIQQVVRGDSAAYFCASSPPIGASGSSEQFFGPGTRLTVL.

In this sample, this clone turned up a few times. The J gene is TRBJ1-2, the V gene TRBV25-1, with 7 bases lining up with TRBD1. V shed 8 bases, J shed 3 bases, and the junction held 6 bases outside the gene matches. CDR3 length: 13 residues. The germline gives CDR1 MGHDK, CDR2 SYGVNS. The CDR3: CASLGDSYYGYTF. CDR3 nucleotide sequence: TGTGCCAGCCTTGGGGACAGCTACTATGGCTACACCTTC.

The rearrangement uses TRBV9 and TRBJ2-1; TRBD2 agrees at 12 bases. The CDR3 consists of 18 residues. The V gene end was trimmed by 2 bases and the J gene end by 9 bases; junction bases not matched to a gene: 15. Germline loops: CDR1 SGDLS, CDR2 YYNGEE. The CDR3 sequence is CASSVAPTSGGFVGEQFF. In DNA, the CDR3 is TGTGCCAGCAGCGTGGCGCCTACTAGCGGGGGGTTTGTAGGTGAGCAGTTCTTC.

The V gene is TRBV15, the J gene TRBJ2-6, with TRBD1 matching 7 bases. Germline lookup yields CDR1 LNHNV and CDR2 YYDKDF (reference sequence). The ends lost 4 bases at V and 2 bases at J; junction bases unmatched: 2. This CDR3 contains 15 residues. DNA for the CDR3: TGTGCCACCAGCACGACAGGGACTGGGGCCAACGTCCTGACTTTC. It is translated as CATSTTGTGANVLTF.

This clone has only one observation. The rearrangement joins TRBV5-1 to TRBJ2-2; 10 bases line up with TRBD2. This CDR3 has 18 residues. The junction had 10 bases not matched to a gene; V was cut back by 0 bases and J by 5 bases. Germline V gene data show CDR1 as SGHRS and CDR2 as YFSETQ. CDR3 amino acids: CASSLVPGLAVGTGELFF. The CDR3 bases are TGCGCCAGCAGCTTGGTTCCAGGACTAGCGGTCGGTACCGGGGAGCTGTTTTTT.

This rearrangement joins TRBV7-9 to TRBJ2-2; 7 nucleotides align to TRBD2. The CDR3 runs to 14 residues. With V trimmed by 5 bases and J by 7 bases, 7 bases remained unmatched. CDR1 and CDR2 (germline): SEHNR, FQNEAQ (reference sequence). CDR3 sequence: CASSPITGGGELFF. The CDR3 bases are TGTGCCAGCAGCCCCATCACGGGAGGCGGGGAGCTGTTTTTT.

The chain joins TRBV30 to TRBJ1-2; 7 nucleotides match TRBD1. The trim removed 1 base at V and 2 bases at J, leaving 1 base unmatched. The germline CDR1 and CDR2 sequences are GTSNPN and SVGIG (reference sequence). The CDR3 runs 13 residues. CDR3 protein: CAWSETGNYGYTF. CDR3 DNA: TGTGCCTGGAGTGAGACAGGGAACTATGGCTACACCTTC.